This T cell receptor beta chain emerged from a study of technical replicates of blood from four donors (dated by TCRdb to between 2016 and 2019). For this clone: Its antigen is still unknown. Per-nucleotide qualities are absent, and no much larger clonotype sits a single base away.

From its cysteine to its phenylalanine, the CDR3 spans 12 amino acids. Just CDR3 DNA is preserved here, 36 bases in frame from base 1. CDR1 and CDR2, per the germline V gene, are SGHNT and YENEEA. V is clipped by 5 bases and J by 0 bases, and the sequence between their germline boundaries is 5 bases long. The library was built by means of the immunoSEQ multiplex PCR assay. TCRdb provides this immuneACCESS table in a form limited to in-frame rearrangements. Some clones are lacking; in checked studies, under half of them reflect an unresolved V gene, and why the rest are absent is not known. A total of about 62,000 clones appear in this sample, around 87% of them only once. Jointly, the top ten make up around 5.2% of the sample.

The sequence was collected from a human donor in good health. Some clones in this sample may be carry-over from other donors' samples. In this chain, TRBV11-3 is recombined with TRBJ2-7; the D segment cannot be called with confidence. Sequencing was carried out using PBMCs. DNA sequence: TGTGCCAGCAGCGCGAGCTCCTACGAGCAGTACTTC. This codes for CASSASSYEQYF.